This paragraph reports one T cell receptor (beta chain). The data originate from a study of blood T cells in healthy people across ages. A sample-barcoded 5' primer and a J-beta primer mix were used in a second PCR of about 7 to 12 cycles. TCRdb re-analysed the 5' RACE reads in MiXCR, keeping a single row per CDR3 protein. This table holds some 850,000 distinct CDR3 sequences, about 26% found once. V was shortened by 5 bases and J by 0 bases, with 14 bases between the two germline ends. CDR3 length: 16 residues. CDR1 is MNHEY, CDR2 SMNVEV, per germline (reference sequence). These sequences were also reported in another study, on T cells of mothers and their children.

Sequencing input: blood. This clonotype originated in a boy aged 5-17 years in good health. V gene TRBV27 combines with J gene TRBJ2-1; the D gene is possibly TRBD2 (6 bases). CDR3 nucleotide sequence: TGTGCCAGCAGTACGGGAGACCAGAGCTCCTACAATGAGCAGTTCTTC. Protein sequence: CASSTGDQSSYNEQFF.